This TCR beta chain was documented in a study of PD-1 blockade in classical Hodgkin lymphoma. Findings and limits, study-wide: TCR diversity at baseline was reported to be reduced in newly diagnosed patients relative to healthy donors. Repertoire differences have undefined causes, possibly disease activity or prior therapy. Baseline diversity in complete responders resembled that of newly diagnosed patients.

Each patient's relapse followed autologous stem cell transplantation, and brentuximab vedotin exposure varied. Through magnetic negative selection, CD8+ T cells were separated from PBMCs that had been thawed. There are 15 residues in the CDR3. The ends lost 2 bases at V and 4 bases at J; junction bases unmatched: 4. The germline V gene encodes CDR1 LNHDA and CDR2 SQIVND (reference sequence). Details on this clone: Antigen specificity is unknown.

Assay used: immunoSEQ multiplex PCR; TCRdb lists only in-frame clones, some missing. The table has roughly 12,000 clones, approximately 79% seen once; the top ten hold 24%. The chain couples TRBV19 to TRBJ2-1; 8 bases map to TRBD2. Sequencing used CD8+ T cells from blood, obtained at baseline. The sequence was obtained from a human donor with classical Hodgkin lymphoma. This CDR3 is CASSIPGLEYNEQFF. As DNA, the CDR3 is TGTGCCAGTAGTATACCGGGACTAGAGTACAATGAGCAGTTCTTC.